This is a list of T cell receptor beta chains from one sample in a study of cytomegalovirus exposure and HLA in healthy donors. The method was immunoSEQ multiplex PCR; TCRdb's version includes in-frame clones alone and lacks a portion of them. The sample records 90,000 to 110,000 clones, roughly 90% being singletons. Sequenced input: PBMCs. These receptors were obtained from a woman younger than 35 in good health and CMV-seronegative. Each CDR3 is given with its conserved first and last residue. The order of the fields is CDR3 length, V gene, clone size, D gene, J gene, CDR3 protein, CDR3 DNA. D genes are given only for firm matches. Not every row has a clone size; where given, it reads once, few, many or a size class.

14	TRBV7-3	once	NA	TRBJ1-1	CASSQRGGYTEAFF	TGTGCCAGCAGCCAAAGGGGGGGGTACACTGAAGCTTTCTTT
16	TRBV9	NA	TRBD2	TRBJ2-7	CASSRLAGDSSYEQYF	TGTGCCAGCAGCCGACTAGCGGGAGATAGTTCCTACGAGCAGTACTTC
16	TRBV7-6	NA	TRBD2	TRBJ2-1	CASRGLAGNSYNEQFF	TGTGCCAGCAGGGGACTAGCGGGAAACTCCTACAATGAGCAGTTCTTC
12	TRBV7-9	NA	NA	TRBJ2-7	CASSLIRSEQYF	TGTGCCAGCAGCCTGATACGGAGCGAGCAGTACTTC
16	TRBV4-3	NA	TRBD1	TRBJ2-7	CASSQIRDSGSYEQYF	TGCGCCAGCAGCCAGATACGGGACAGCGGTTCCTACGAGCAGTACTTC
14	TRBV28	NA	NA	TRBJ1-5	CASSLYESNQPQHF	TGTGCCAGCAGTTTGTACGAGAGCAATCAGCCCCAGCATTTT
16	TRBV4-3	NA	TRBD2	TRBJ2-1	CASSQALASGLNEQFF	TGCGCCAGCAGCCAAGCCCTGGCTAGCGGGCTAAATGAGCAGTTCTTC
13	TRBV10-1	NA	TRBD1	TRBJ1-5	CASRGQGNQPQHF	TGCGCCAGCAGGGGACAGGGCAATCAGCCCCAGCATTTT
13	TRBV28	NA	NA	TRBJ1-2	CASSFGTDYGYTF	TGTGCCAGCAGTTTTGGGACTGATTATGGCTACACCTTC
15	TRBV6-1	NA	TRBD1	TRBJ2-7	CASRETGGITYEQYF	TGTGCCAGCAGGGAGACAGGGGGCATCACCTACGAGCAGTACTTC
15	TRBV18	NA	TRBD1	TRBJ2-7	CASSVQGAVWYEQYF	TGTGCCAGCTCAGTTCAGGGGGCGGTCTGGTACGAGCAGTACTTC
14	TRBV9	NA	TRBD1	TRBJ2-5	CASSGGQIEETQYF	TGTGCCAGCAGCGGGGGACAGATAGAAGAGACCCAGTACTTC
15	TRBV5-1	NA	TRBD2	TRBJ2-7	CASSLGTSGNYEQYF	TGCGCCAGCAGCTTGGGAACTAGCGGGAACTACGAGCAGTACTTC
14	TRBV5-4	NA	NA	TRBJ1-3	CASSFDTTGNTIYF	TGTGCCAGCAGCTTCGACACGACTGGAAACACCATATATTTT
13	TRBV5-1	NA	TRBD1	TRBJ1-6	CASSGTDNSPLHF	TGCGCCAGCAGTGGGACAGATAATTCACCCCTCCACTTT
15	TRBV18	NA	TRBD2	TRBJ2-1	CASSPGSGRGNEQFF	TGTGCCAGCTCTCCAGGGAGCGGGAGAGGCAATGAGCAGTTCTTC
14	TRBV28	NA	TRBD1	TRBJ2-7	CASSLQDRFYEQYF	TGTGCCAGCAGTCTCCAGGACAGGTTCTACGAGCAGTACTTC
13	TRBV7-2	NA	NA	TRBJ2-5	CASSPGMQETQYF	TGTGCCAGCAGCCCCGGGATGCAAGAGACCCAGTACTTC
15	TRBV28	NA	TRBD1	TRBJ2-7	CASSSRSRGLYEQYF	TGTGCCAGCAGTTCCCGAAGCAGGGGGCTCTACGAGCAGTACTTC
17	TRBV4-3	NA	TRBD1	TRBJ1-4	CASSWARSRDRGEKLFF	TGCGCCAGCAGCTGGGCCCGGTCCCGGGACAGGGGTGAAAAACTGTTTTTT
13	TRBV15	few	NA	TRBJ1-6	CATRPGANSPLHF	TGTGCCACCCGCCCAGGGGCTAATTCACCCCTCCACTTT
15	TRBV7-2	NA	TRBD1	TRBJ2-7	CASSLEGQGGYEQYF	TGTGCCAGCAGCTTAGAGGGACAGGGAGGCTACGAGCAGTACTTC
14	TRBV6-5	NA	TRBD1	TRBJ2-3	CASSYRQGLDTQYF	TGTGCCAGCAGTTACCGACAGGGGCTCGATACGCAGTATTTT
15	TRBV5-8	once	NA	TRBJ1-2	CASSLRSQGSYGYTF	TGTGCCAGCAGCTTGAGGTCACAGGGTTCCTATGGCTACACCTTC
13	TRBV2	NA	NA	TRBJ1-1	CASSEGRNTEAFF	TGTGCCAGCAGTGAAGGCAGGAACACTGAAGCTTTCTTT
14	TRBV7-2	NA	TRBD2	TRBJ2-1	CASSGTNSYNEQFF	TGTGCCAGCAGCGGGACTAACTCCTACAATGAGCAGTTCTTC
13	TRBV6-5	NA	TRBD1	TRBJ1-2	CASSYSGQGGYTF	TGTGCCAGCAGTTATTCGGGACAGGGTGGCTACACCTTC
12	TRBV5-6	NA	NA	TRBJ2-2	CASSLAIGELFF	TGTGCCAGCAGCTTGGCTATCGGGGAGCTGTTTTTT
14	TRBV30	NA	TRBD1	TRBJ1-1	CAWTRQGAKDEAFF	TGTGCCTGGACTCGACAGGGGGCTAAGGATGAAGCTTTCTTT
15	TRBV5-1	NA	TRBD2	TRBJ2-1	CASSLGLAGGNEQFF	TGCGCCAGCAGCTTGGGACTAGCGGGAGGGAATGAGCAGTTCTTC
13	TRBV6-5	NA	NA	TRBJ1-5	CASSRIEAQPQHF	TGTGCCAGCAGTAGGATAGAGGCTCAGCCCCAGCATTTT
17	TRBV4-3	NA	TRBD2	TRBJ2-3	CASSQGLGGAGTDTQYF	TGCGCCAGCAGCCAGGGCCTCGGGGGGGCGGGGACAGATACGCAGTATTTT
16	TRBV7-9	once	NA	TRBJ1-2	CASSLTQAPSNYGYTF	TGTGCCAGCAGCTTAACGCAGGCTCCTTCTAACTATGGCTACACCTTC
19	TRBV19	NA	NA	TRBJ2-7	CASSIRSPGQNSKPYGQYF	TGTGCCAGTAGTATAAGGAGTCCGGGACAAAATTCCAAACCCTACGGGCAGTACTTC
15	TRBV19	NA	TRBD2	TRBJ2-1	CASSMMRGGQSEQFF	TGTGCCAGTAGTATGATGCGGGGGGGCCAGAGTGAGCAGTTCTTC
15	TRBV7-2	NA	TRBD1	TRBJ1-2	CASSSLQGFNYGYTF	TGTGCCAGCAGCTCCCTACAGGGGTTTAACTATGGCTACACCTTC
13	TRBV7-8	NA	NA	TRBJ2-1	CASETGVGNEQFF	TGTGCCAGCGAGACGGGGGTCGGCAATGAGCAGTTCTTC
14	TRBV18	NA	TRBD1	TRBJ1-6	CASTTQGGGSPLHF	TGTGCCAGCACTACACAGGGGGGAGGATCACCCCTCCACTTT
13	TRBV6-1	NA	TRBD1	TRBJ1-1	CASGTGLRAEAFF	TGTGCCAGCGGGACAGGGCTCAGGGCTGAAGCTTTCTTT
16	TRBV7-7	NA	TRBD2	TRBJ2-2	CASSYLAGGNTGELFF	TGTGCCAGCAGCTATCTAGCGGGGGGAAACACCGGGGAGCTGTTTTTT
16	TRBV6-6	NA	TRBD2	TRBJ2-7	CASSRTLAGVSYEQYF	TGTGCCAGCAGTCGCACATTAGCGGGAGTCTCCTACGAGCAGTACTTC
12	TRBV19	once	TRBD1	TRBJ2-7	CASGGTGDEQYF	TGTGCCAGTGGCGGGACAGGGGACGAGCAGTACTTC
15	TRBV28	once	TRBD1	TRBJ1-2	CASNDPTGANYGYTF	TGTGCCAGCAATGACCCGACAGGGGCCAACTATGGCTACACCTTC
19	TRBV18	NA	NA	TRBJ2-7	CASSRGTQRSLTGVYEQYF	TGTGCCAGCTCACGGGGGACACAACGCTCTTTGACCGGGGTCTACGAGCAGTACTTC
16	TRBV5-1	NA	TRBD1	TRBJ2-6	CASRQGESSGANVLTF	TGCGCCAGCAGACAGGGGGAATCGTCTGGGGCCAACGTCCTGACTTTC
15	TRBV6-5	NA	NA	TRBJ1-1	CASTHRAGANTEAFF	TGTGCCAGCACCCACCGGGCAGGGGCGAACACTGAAGCTTTCTTT
16	TRBV28	NA	TRBD1	TRBJ1-4	CASSGRLGTGVQKLFF	TGTGCCAGCAGTGGAAGGTTGGGGACAGGGGTTCAAAAACTGTTTTTT
16	TRBV5-1	NA	TRBD1	TRBJ2-7	CASSPAGGTGVYEQYF	TGCGCCAGCAGCCCCGCTGGGGGGACAGGGGTCTACGAGCAGTACTTC
17	TRBV28	NA	NA	TRBJ2-1	CASSSTNLASSYNEQFF	TGTGCCAGCAGTTCGACCAACTTGGCTAGCTCCTACAATGAGCAGTTCTTC
14	TRBV6-4	NA	NA	TRBJ2-1	CASSEGGAYNEQFF	TGTGCCAGCAGTGAAGGCGGTGCCTACAATGAGCAGTTCTTC
16	TRBV28	NA	NA	TRBJ2-7	CASSYPRTSPSNEQYF	TGTGCCAGCAGCTACCCAAGGACAAGCCCTTCTAACGAGCAGTACTTC